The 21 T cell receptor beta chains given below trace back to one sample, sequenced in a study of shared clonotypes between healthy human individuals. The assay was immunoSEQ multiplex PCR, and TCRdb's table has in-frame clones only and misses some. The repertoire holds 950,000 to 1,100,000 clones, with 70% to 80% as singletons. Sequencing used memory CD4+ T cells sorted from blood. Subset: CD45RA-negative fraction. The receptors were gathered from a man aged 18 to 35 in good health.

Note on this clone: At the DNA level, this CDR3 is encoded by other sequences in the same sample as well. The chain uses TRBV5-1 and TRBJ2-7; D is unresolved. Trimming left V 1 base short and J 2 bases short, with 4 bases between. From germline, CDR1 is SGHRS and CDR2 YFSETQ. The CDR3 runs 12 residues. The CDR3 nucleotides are TGCGCCAGCAGCTTGAACACCTACGAGCAGTACTTC. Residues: CASSLNTYEQYF.

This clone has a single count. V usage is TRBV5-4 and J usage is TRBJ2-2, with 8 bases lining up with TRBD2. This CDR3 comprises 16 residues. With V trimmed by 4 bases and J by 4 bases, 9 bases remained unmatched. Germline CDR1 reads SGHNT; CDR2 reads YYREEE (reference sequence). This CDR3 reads CASSPNGGAGTGELFF. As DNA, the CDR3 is TGTGCCAGCAGCCCAAACGGGGGGGCAGGCACCGGGGAGCTGTTTTTT.

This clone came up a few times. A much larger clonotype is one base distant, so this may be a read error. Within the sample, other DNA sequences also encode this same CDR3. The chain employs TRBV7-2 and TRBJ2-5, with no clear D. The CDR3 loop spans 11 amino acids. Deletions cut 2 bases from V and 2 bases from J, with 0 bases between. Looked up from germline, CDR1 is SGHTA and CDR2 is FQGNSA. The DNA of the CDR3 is TGTGCCAGCAGCTTACAAGAGACCCAGTACTTC. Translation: CASSLQETQYF.

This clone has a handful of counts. CDR3 coding DNA: TGTGCCAGCAGCACAGAGGGTAATGAGCAGTTCTTC. Its translation is CASSTEGNEQFF. The chain links TRBV9 to TRBJ2-1; weak D call: TRBD2 (5 bases). This CDR3 contains 12 residues. Germline lookup yields CDR1 SGDLS and CDR2 YYNGEE. The V end lost 4 bases, the J end lost 7 bases, and 9 bases lay between the germline ends.

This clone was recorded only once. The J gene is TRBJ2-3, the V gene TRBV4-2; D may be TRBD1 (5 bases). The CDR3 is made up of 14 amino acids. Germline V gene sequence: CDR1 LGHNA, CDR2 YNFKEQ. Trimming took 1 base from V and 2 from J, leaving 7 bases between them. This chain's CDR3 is CASSQVRVTDTQYF. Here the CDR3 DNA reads TGTGCCAGCAGCCAAGTCAGGGTCACAGATACGCAGTATTTT.

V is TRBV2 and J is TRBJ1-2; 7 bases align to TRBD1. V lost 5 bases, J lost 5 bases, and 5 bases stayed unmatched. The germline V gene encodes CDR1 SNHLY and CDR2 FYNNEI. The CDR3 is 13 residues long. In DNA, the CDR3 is TGTGCCAGCAGTAGTCAGGGGGGGTATGGCTACACCTTC. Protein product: CASSSQGGYGYTF.

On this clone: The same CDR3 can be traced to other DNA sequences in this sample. The CDR3 DNA reads TGTGCCAGCAGGCTAGCGGACTACGAGCAGTACTTC. It translates to CASRLADYEQYF. The chain recombines TRBV2 with TRBJ2-7, with 7 bases fitting TRBD2. The germline V gene encodes CDR1 SNHLY and CDR2 FYNNEI. The CDR3 runs to 12 residues. The J segment lost 3 bases and the V segment lost 6 bases, leaving 2 bases of the junction unmatched.

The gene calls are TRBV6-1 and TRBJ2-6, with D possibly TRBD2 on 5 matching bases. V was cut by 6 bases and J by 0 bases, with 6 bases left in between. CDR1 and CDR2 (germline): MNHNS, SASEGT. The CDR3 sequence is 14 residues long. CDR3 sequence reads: CASRRVSGANVLTF. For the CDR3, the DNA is TGTGCCAGCAGGAGGGTCTCTGGGGCCAACGTCCTGACTTTC.

This chain's CDR3 is CASSPTGGFEAFF. Here the CDR3 DNA reads TGTGCCAGCAGCCCGACAGGGGGCTTTGAAGCTTTCTTT. The J gene is TRBJ1-1, the V gene TRBV11-2; 10 bases map to TRBD1. The V and J ends lost 5 bases and 7 bases, in that order; junction bases with no gene match: 4. Germline loops: CDR1 SGHAT, CDR2 FQNNGV. The CDR3 is 13 amino acids.

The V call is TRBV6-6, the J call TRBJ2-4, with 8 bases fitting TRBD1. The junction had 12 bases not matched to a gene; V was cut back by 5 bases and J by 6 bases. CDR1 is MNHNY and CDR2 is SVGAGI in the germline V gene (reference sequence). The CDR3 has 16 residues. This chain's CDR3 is CASSPLGQGQANIQYF. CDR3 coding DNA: TGTGCCAGCAGTCCGTTGGGCCAGGGACAGGCAAACATTCAGTACTTC.

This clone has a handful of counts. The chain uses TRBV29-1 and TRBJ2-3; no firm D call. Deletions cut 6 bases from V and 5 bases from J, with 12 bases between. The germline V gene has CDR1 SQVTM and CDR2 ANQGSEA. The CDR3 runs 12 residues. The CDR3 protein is CSVGHPGDTQYF. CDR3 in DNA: TGCAGCGTGGGTCACCCTGGAGATACGCAGTATTTT.

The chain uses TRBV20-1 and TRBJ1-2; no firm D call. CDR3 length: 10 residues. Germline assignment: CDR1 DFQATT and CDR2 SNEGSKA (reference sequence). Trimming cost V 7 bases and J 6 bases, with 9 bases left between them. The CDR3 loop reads CSVSRDGYTF. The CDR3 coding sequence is TGCAGTGTATCCAGAGATGGCTACACCTTC.

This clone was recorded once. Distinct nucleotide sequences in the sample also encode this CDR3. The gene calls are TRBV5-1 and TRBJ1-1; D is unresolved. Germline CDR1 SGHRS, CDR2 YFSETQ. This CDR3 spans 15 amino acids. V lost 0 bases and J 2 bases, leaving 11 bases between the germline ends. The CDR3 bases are TGCGCCAGCAGCTTGGGCGGGGAACTAAACACTGAAGCTTTCTTT. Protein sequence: CASSLGGELNTEAFF.

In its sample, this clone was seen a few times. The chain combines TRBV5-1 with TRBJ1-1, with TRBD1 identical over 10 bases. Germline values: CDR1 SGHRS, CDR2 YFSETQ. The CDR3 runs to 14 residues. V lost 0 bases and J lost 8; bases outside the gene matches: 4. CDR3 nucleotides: TGCGCCAGCAGCTTGGGGGACAGGGGCCGGGAAGCTTTCTTT. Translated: CASSLGDRGREAFF.

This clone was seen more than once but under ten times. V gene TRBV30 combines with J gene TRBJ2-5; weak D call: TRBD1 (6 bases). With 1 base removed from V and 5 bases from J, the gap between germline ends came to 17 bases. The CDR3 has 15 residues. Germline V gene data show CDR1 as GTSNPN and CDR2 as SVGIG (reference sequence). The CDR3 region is CAWSAEKGGTETQYF. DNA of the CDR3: TGTGCCTGGAGTGCAGAGAAAGGGGGTACGGAGACCCAGTACTTC. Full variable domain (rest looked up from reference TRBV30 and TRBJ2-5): SQTIHQWPATLVQPVGSPLSLECTVEGTSNPNLYWYRQAAGRGLQLLFYSVGIGQISSEVPQNLSASRPQDRQFILSSKKLLLSDSGFYLCAWSAEKGGTETQYFGPGTRLLVL.

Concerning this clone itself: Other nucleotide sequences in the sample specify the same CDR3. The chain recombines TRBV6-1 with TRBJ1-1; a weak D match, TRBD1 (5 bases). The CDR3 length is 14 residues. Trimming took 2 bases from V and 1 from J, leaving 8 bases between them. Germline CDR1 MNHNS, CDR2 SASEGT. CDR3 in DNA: TGTGCCAGCAGTGAAAGGGGCGGGAACACTGAAGCTTTCTTT. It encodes CASSERGGNTEAFF.

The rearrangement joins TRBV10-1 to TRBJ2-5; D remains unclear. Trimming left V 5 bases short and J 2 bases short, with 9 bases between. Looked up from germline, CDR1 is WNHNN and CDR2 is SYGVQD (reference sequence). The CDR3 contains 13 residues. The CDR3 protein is CASSPNLQETQYF. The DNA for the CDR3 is TGCGCCAGCAGTCCCAATCTTCAAGAGACCCAGTACTTC.

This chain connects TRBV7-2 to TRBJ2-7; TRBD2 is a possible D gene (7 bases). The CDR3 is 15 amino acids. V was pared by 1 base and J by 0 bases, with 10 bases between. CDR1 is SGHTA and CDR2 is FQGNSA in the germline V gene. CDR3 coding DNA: TGTGCCAGCAGCTTAGAGGGGGGGAGCTCCTACGAGCAGTACTTC. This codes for CASSLEGGSSYEQYF.

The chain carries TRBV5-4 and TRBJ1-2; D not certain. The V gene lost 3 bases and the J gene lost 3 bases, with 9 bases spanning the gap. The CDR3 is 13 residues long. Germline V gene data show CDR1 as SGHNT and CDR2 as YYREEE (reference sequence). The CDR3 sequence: CASSSDGYYGYTF. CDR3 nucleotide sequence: TGTGCCAGCAGCTCGGACGGGTACTATGGCTACACCTTC.

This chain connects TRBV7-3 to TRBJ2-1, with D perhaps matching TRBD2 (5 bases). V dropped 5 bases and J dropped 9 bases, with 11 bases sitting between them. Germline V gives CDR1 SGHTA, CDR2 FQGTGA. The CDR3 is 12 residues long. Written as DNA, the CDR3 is TGTGCCAGCAGCCCAACTAGAGGTGAGCAGTTCTTC. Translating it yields CASSPTRGEQFF. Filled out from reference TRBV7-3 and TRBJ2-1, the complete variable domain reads GAGVSQTPSNKVTEKGKYVELRCDPISGHTALYWYRQSLGQGPEFLIYFQGTGAADDSGLPNDRFFAVRPEGSVSTLKIQRTERGDSAVYLCASSPTRGEQFFGPGTRLTVL.

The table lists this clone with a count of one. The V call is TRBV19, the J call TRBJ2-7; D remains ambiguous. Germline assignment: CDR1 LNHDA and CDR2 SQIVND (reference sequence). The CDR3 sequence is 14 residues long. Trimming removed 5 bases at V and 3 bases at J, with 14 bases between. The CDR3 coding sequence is TGTGCCAGTAGTTCTGGGCTAGTGGGCTACGAGCAGTACTTC. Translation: CASSSGLVGYEQYF.